These 27 T cell receptor beta chains came from one sample sequenced in a study of vaccination effects on CD4 cells after COVID-19. Their antigens remain unidentified. Only in-frame clones appear in the TCRdb table, and some are missing; sequencing was by immunoSEQ multiplex PCR. The table shows roughly 30,000 clones, with approximately 70% occurring only once. CD4+ T cells specific for antigen were expanded with viral peptide pools by the ViraFEST assay before sequencing. CD4+ T cell isolation took place after less than 13 days of culture. The infection with SARS-CoV-2 (confirmed by PCR) occurred in this person between March and December 2020. The sample in question was CD4+ T cells from PBMCs cultured with a peptide pool, obtained before COVID-19 vaccination. These receptors originate from a human donor who had a prior SARS-CoV-2 infection.

The genes are TRBV2 and TRBJ2-3; D unclear. This CDR3 comprises 14 residues. Trimming left V 2 bases short and J 6 bases short, with 12 bases between. The germline gives CDR1 SNHLY, CDR2 FYNNEI. CDR3 sequence reads: CASSESTWADTQYF. The CDR3 region has the DNA TGTGCCAGCAGTGAAAGTACGTGGGCGGATACGCAGTATTTT. Drawing the rest from reference TRBV2 and TRBJ2-3, the complete variable domain is EPEVTQTPSHQVTQMGQEVILRCVPISNHLYFYWYRQILGQKVEFLVSFYNNEISEKSEIFDDQFSVERPDGSNFTLKIRSTKLEDSAMYFCASSESTWADTQYFGPGTRLTVL.

The chain employs TRBV28 and TRBJ1-4; D might be TRBD1 (5 bases). Per germline, CDR1 MDHEN and CDR2 SYDVKM. Trimming shortened V by 4 bases and J by 6 bases, and 18 bases separated the two germline ends. CDR3 size: 16 residues. The CDR3 is CASSSSWGSQYEKLFF. The CDR3 DNA follows: TGTGCCAGCAGTTCCAGTTGGGGCAGCCAGTATGAAAAACTGTTTTTT.

The chain uses TRBV5-5 and TRBJ2-5; 11 bases are shared with TRBD1. The CDR3 runs 15 residues. From germline, CDR1 is SGHKS and CDR2 YYEKEE (reference sequence). J gave up 1 base and V 4 bases, and 3 bases lay outside the gene matches. The CDR3 region has the DNA TGTGCCAGCAGCCGGACAGGGGGCCTCCAAGAGACCCAGTACTTC. Its protein is CASSRTGGLQETQYF.

The V call is TRBV19, the J call TRBJ2-1, with D hard to call. Germline V lookup: CDR1 LNHDA, CDR2 SQIVND (reference sequence). With 4 bases removed from V and 5 bases from J, the gap between germline ends came to 12 bases. The length of the CDR3 is 14 residues. The CDR3 region is CASSTKVWNNEQFF. As DNA, the CDR3 is TGTGCCAGTAGTACGAAGGTATGGAACAATGAGCAGTTCTTC. Full variable domain (outside the CDR3, taken from reference TRBV19 and TRBJ2-1): DGGITQSPKYLFRKEGQNVTLSCEQNLNHDAMYWYRQDPGQGLRLIYYSQIVNDFQKGDIAEGYSVSREKKESFPLTVTSAQKNPTAFYLCASSTKVWNNEQFFGPGTRLTVL.

The gene calls are TRBV6-5 and TRBJ1-2; 9 bases agree with TRBD1. The CDR3 sequence is 16 residues long. The germline gives CDR1 MNHEY, CDR2 SVGAGI. The junction had 10 bases not matched to a gene; V was cut back by 2 bases and J by 6 bases. The CDR3 DNA reads as TGTGCCAGCAGTTACACTCCGTACAGGGGGCGAGATGGCTACACCTTC. Amino acids: CASSYTPYRGRDGYTF.

The CDR3 DNA sequence: TGTGCCAGCAGCTTGACCGGGACAGGGCACTATGGCTACACCTTC. This sequence encodes CASSLTGTGHYGYTF. The V call is TRBV2, the J call TRBJ1-2; 9 bases line up with TRBD1. The J segment lost 3 bases and the V segment lost 6 bases, leaving 8 bases of the junction unmatched. The germline gives CDR1 SNHLY, CDR2 FYNNEI. This CDR3 spans 15 amino acids.

This clone was picked up a small number of times. This sequence joins TRBV2 and TRBJ2-7; D might be TRBD1 or TRBD2, each matching 6 bases. The CDR3 covers 14 residues. Germline V gene lookup returns CDR1 SNHLY and CDR2 FYNNEI. V lost 8 bases and J lost 2, with 16 bases in between. CDR3 region: CASAGHPFPYEQYF. The CDR3 DNA sequence: TGTGCCAGCGCGGGACACCCTTTCCCCTACGAGCAGTACTTC. The full variable domain, rest sourced from reference TRBV2 and TRBJ2-7, is EPEVTQTPSHQVTQMGQEVILRCVPISNHLYFYWYRQILGQKVEFLVSFYNNEISEKSEIFDDQFSVERPDGSNFTLKIRSTKLEDSAMYFCASAGHPFPYEQYFGPGTRLTVT.

This clone showed up just once. The chain recombines TRBV18 with TRBJ2-7; D call uncertain. V was shortened by 6 bases and J by 3 bases, with 12 bases between the two germline ends. The germline gives CDR1 KGHSH, CDR2 LQKENI. CDR3 length: 13 residues. The CDR3 region is CASSGGSSYEQYF. CDR3 sequence (DNA): TGTGCCAGCTCCGGCGGTTCCAGCTACGAGCAGTACTTC.

This clone was counted a few times. The chain couples TRBV21-1 to TRBJ1-4. TRBV21-1 is flagged as a pseudogene. The CDR3 totals 17 residues. In nucleotides, the CDR3 is TGTGCCAGCAGCAAATTATACGGCGCAATAGATAATGAAAAACTGTTTTTT. It specifies CASSKLYGAIDNEKLFF.

The chain employs TRBV11-3 and TRBJ2-2; possible D gene TRBD2, 6 bases. Deletions cut 5 bases from V and 5 bases from J, with 9 bases between. The CDR3 contains 13 residues. Germline lookup yields CDR1 SGHNT and CDR2 YENEEA. The DNA of the CDR3 is TGTGCCAGCAGCCCCCTAGCGACCGGGGAGCTGTTTTTT. Translated, it gives CASSPLATGELFF.

This chain uses TRBV7-9 with TRBJ1-1; D not resolved. CDR1 and CDR2 from the germline V gene are SEHNR and FQNEAQ (reference sequence). The CDR3 spans 16 residues. Deletions cut 4 bases from V and 1 base from J, with 16 bases between. DNA of the CDR3: TGTGCCAGCAGCTCCTACGGTCCTTCCCCGAACACTGAAGCTTTCTTT. Translating gives CASSSYGPSPNTEAFF.

The chain uses TRBV19 and TRBJ1-5; TRBD1 agrees at 7 bases. CDR3 length: 19 amino acids. Trimming at V came to 3 bases and at J to 5 bases, leaving 19 bases not matched to a gene. Germline lookup yields CDR1 LNHDA and CDR2 SQIVND (reference sequence). DNA of the CDR3: TGTGCCAGTAGTATTTTAGGGCCGAGGGTTAGGACAGGTGATCAGCCCCAGCATTTT. Translating gives CASSILGPRVRTGDQPQHF. Full variable domain (remainder filled in from reference TRBV19 and TRBJ1-5): DGGITQSPKYLFRKEGQNVTLSCEQNLNHDAMYWYRQDPGQGLRLIYYSQIVNDFQKGDIAEGYSVSREKKESFPLTVTSAQKNPTAFYLCASSILGPRVRTGDQPQHFGDGTRLSIL.

CDR3 sequence: CASSPDRANSYEQYF. The CDR3 region has the DNA TGTGCCAGCAGCCCTGACAGGGCAAACTCCTACGAGCAGTACTTC. This chain links TRBV16 with TRBJ2-7; 7 bases line up with TRBD1. This CDR3 has 15 amino acids. The germline V gene has CDR1 KGHSY and CDR2 FQNENV. Germline trimming cut 4 bases from V and 0 bases from J; bases unmatched to any gene: 6. Full variable domain (outside the CDR3, taken from reference TRBV16 and TRBJ2-7): GEEVAQTPKHLVRGEGQKAKLYCAPIKGHSYVFWYQQVLKNEFKFLISFQNENVFDETGMPKERFSAKCLPNSPCSLEIQATKLEDSAVYFCASSPDRANSYEQYFGPGTRLTVT.

This clone was observed a few times. The rearrangement links TRBV19 to TRBJ1-2, with 8 nucleotides matching TRBD1. Germline lookup yields CDR1 LNHDA and CDR2 SQIVND (reference sequence). Losses at the gene ends were 4 bases for V and 8 bases for J; bases not matched to a gene: 6. This CDR3 is 13 amino acids long. CDR3: CASSTRTGRGYTF. The CDR3 bases are TGTGCCAGTAGTACCCGGACAGGGCGAGGCTACACCTTC.

This clone was recorded only once. The chain has TRBV6-6 and TRBJ1-2, with 12 bases fitting TRBD1. This CDR3 region has 16 residues. CDR1 is MNHNY and CDR2 is SVGAGI in the germline V gene (reference sequence). Germline trimming cut 6 bases from V and 3 bases from J; bases unmatched to any gene: 8. The CDR3 DNA is TGTGCCAGCAGCCCGGGACAGGGGGCTTTCTACTATGGCTACACCTTC. Its protein is CASSPGQGAFYYGYTF.

This clone was counted between two and nine times. V usage is TRBV3-1 (or the pseudogene TRBV3-2) and J usage is TRBJ1-1; 11 bases match TRBD1. The CDR3 length is 16 residues. Germline V gives CDR1 LGHDT, CDR2 YNNKEL (reference sequence). V shed 3 bases and J 5 bases; nucleotides not matched to a gene: 8. In DNA, the CDR3 is TGTGCCAGCAGCCATGGGAGGGGACAGGGGGGGACTGAAGCTTTCTTT. Encoded protein: CASSHGRGQGGTEAFF.

Written as DNA, the CDR3 is TGTGCCAGCAGCTTGGGGAATGTCCGGGACACCCGGTATGGCTACACCTTC. It is translated as CASSLGNVRDTRYGYTF. The rearrangement links TRBV5-5 to TRBJ1-2, with D possibly TRBD1 on 6 matching bases. The germline V and J ends were trimmed by 0 bases and 5 bases, with 20 bases remaining between them. This CDR3 is built from 17 residues. Germline V lookup: CDR1 SGHKS, CDR2 YYEKEE (reference sequence).

The genes are TRBV2 and TRBJ2-7; maybe TRBD1 (5 bases). The V end lost 3 bases, the J end lost 2 bases, and 14 bases lay between the germline ends. The germline gives CDR1 SNHLY, CDR2 FYNNEI. The CDR3 is made up of 15 amino acids. The CDR3 nucleotides read TGTGCCAGCAGTGAGCCCGTTGGCAGGGCCTACGAGCAGTACTTC. Translated: CASSEPVGRAYEQYF. Using reference TRBV2 and TRBJ2-7 for the parts outside the CDR3, the full variable domain is EPEVTQTPSHQVTQMGQEVILRCVPISNHLYFYWYRQILGQKVEFLVSFYNNEISEKSEIFDDQFSVERPDGSNFTLKIRSTKLEDSAMYFCASSEPVGRAYEQYFGPGTRLTVT.

The gene calls are TRBV5-1 and TRBJ2-7, with TRBD2 as a possible D gene (5 bases). V was trimmed by 4 bases and J by 1 base, leaving 12 bases between them. The CDR3 is 14 residues long. Looked up from germline, CDR1 is SGHRS and CDR2 is YFSETQ. The CDR3: CASSIGVPSYEQYF. In DNA form, the CDR3 reads TGCGCCAGCAGCATCGGGGTACCGTCCTACGAGCAGTACTTC.

V usage is TRBV6-2 or TRBV6-3 and J usage is TRBJ2-1; TRBD2 aligns across 15 bases. V shed 5 bases, J shed 2 bases, and the junction held 7 bases outside the gene matches. Germline assignment: CDR1 MNHEY and CDR2 SVGEGT. The CDR3 contains 18 residues. The CDR3 is CASSTWTSGRVTYNEQFF. The CDR3 DNA follows: TGTGCCAGCAGTACTTGGACTAGCGGGAGGGTCACCTACAATGAGCAGTTCTTC.

This clone has just one count. The CDR3: CASSNRWTGLYEQYF. For the CDR3, the DNA is TGTGCCAGCAGCAACCGGTGGACAGGGCTCTACGAGCAGTACTTC. The chain carries TRBV2 and TRBJ2-7; 8 bases are shared with TRBD1. The CDR3 consists of 15 residues. CDR1 SNHLY and CDR2 FYNNEI come from the germline V gene. The J segment lost 3 bases and the V segment lost 6 bases, leaving 10 bases of the junction unmatched.

V is TRBV7-9 and J is TRBJ1-2; 8 nucleotides agree with TRBD1. The CDR3 is 14 residues long. After removal of 2 bases from V and 7 bases from J, the junction contained 6 bases not matched to a gene. Germline V CDR1 and CDR2: SEHNR, FQNEAQ (reference sequence). CDR3 sequence: CASSLKGQGAGYTF. The DNA of the CDR3 is TGTGCCAGCAGCTTAAAGGGCCAGGGGGCTGGCTACACCTTC.

The V gene is TRBV5-1, the J gene TRBJ1-2, with D perhaps matching TRBD1 (5 bases). Germline assignment: CDR1 SGHRS and CDR2 YFSETQ. The CDR3 length is 14 residues. The ends were cut back, 4 bases at V and 8 bases at J, with 18 bases in the middle. In DNA, the CDR3 is TGCGCCAGCAGCCCCGAGCAGGGCGTAAGGGGCTACACCTTC. Protein product: CASSPEQGVRGYTF.

This clone was detected a few times. The chain links TRBV7-2 to TRBJ1-1; 10 bases fit TRBD1. The trim removed 7 bases at V and 5 bases at J, leaving 13 bases unmatched. CDR3 length: 16 residues. The germline gives CDR1 SGHTA, CDR2 FQGNSA. The CDR3 sequence is CASTPPRQGAWTEAFF. The CDR3 DNA reads TGTGCCAGCACGCCCCCACGACAGGGGGCATGGACTGAAGCTTTCTTT.

The chain combines TRBV24-1 with TRBJ1-2; no clear D. CDR1 KGHDR and CDR2 SFDVKD come from the germline V gene. Trimming removed 5 bases at V and 4 bases at J, with 10 bases between. This CDR3 region has 13 residues. CDR3 amino acids: CATSVSGSYGYTF. CDR3 coding DNA: TGTGCCACCAGTGTGAGCGGGAGCTATGGCTACACCTTC.

The chain joins TRBV18 to TRBJ2-3; D could derive from TRBD1 or TRBD2 (5 bases each). The germline gives CDR1 KGHSH, CDR2 LQKENI. The CDR3 is 13 amino acids. Trimming removed 2 bases from V and 2 bases from J, with 5 bases in between. CDR3 nucleotide sequence: TGTGCCAGCTCACCAGGGACCACAGATACGCAGTATTTT. This encodes CASSPGTTDTQYF.

This chain connects TRBV19 to TRBJ2-1, with TRBD2 matching 11 bases. Germline V gene sequence: CDR1 LNHDA, CDR2 SQIVND (reference sequence). The CDR3 spans 18 residues. V lost 5 bases and J lost 5; bases outside the gene matches: 14. CDR3 DNA sequence: TGTGCCAGTAGTCGGGGGGGTGGTAGCGGGAGGGGGAACAATGAGCAGTTCTTC. Amino acids: CASSRGGGSGRGNNEQFF.